This TCR beta chain emerged from a study of blood T cell repertoires in COVID-19. Overall study: Sample material is recorded as cDNA or gDNA derived from T cells, B-cell-depleted T cells, or PBMCs.

This CDR3 is 12 amino acids long. V was shortened by 6 bases and J by 9 bases, with 12 bases between the two germline ends. Original processing methods: Reference gene primer amplification gave estimated nucleated cell counts. Assay: immunoSEQ multiplex PCR; the TCRdb copy retains only in-frame clones and omits some. V, J and clone size are taken as reported in that table, and D and trimming were inferred from the DNA itself. The sample holds approximately 300,000 clones, roughly 87% seen once. Specimen: peripheral blood. This TCR derives from a woman aged 50 to 60 who had recovered from COVID-19. The J gene is TRBJ1-5, the V gene TRBV12-3 or TRBV12-4; D unresolved. Here the CDR3 reads CASSSFGSPQHF. The CDR3 bases are TGTGCCAGCAGCTCCTTTGGCTCGCCCCAGCATTTT.